A single sample gave rise to the 8 T cell receptor beta chains below, sequenced in a study of cytomegalovirus exposure and HLA in healthy donors. Assay used: immunoSEQ multiplex PCR; TCRdb lists only in-frame clones, some missing. The top ten hold 1.5% to 2% of the sample, which has some 56,000 clones, approximately 93% seen once. Sequencing was carried out using PBMCs. These receptors all come from a woman between 18 and 29 years old in good health and CMV-seropositive.

CDR3 nucleotides: TGTGCCATCAGCCCTAGCGGGACAGGGGATAATTCACCCCTCCACTTT. The encoded protein is CAISPSGTGDNSPLHF. The chain has TRBV10-3 and TRBJ1-6, with 10 positions matching TRBD1. Trimming removed 6 bases from V and 5 bases from J; junction bases left unmatched: 7. The CDR3 contains 16 residues. Looked up from germline, CDR1 is ENHRY and CDR2 is SYGVKD.

The chain is built from TRBV2 and TRBJ2-5; a possible D gene is TRBD2 (6 bases). CDR1 SNHLY and CDR2 FYNNEI come from the germline V gene. Trimming stripped 5 bases from V and 5 bases from J, with 9 bases between. The CDR3 covers 12 residues. For the CDR3, the DNA is TGTGCCAGCAGTCAAAGCGGGGAGACCCAGTACTTC. Protein sequence: CASSQSGETQYF. Supplemented by reference TRBV2 and TRBJ2-5, the full variable domain reads EPEVTQTPSHQVTQMGQEVILRCVPISNHLYFYWYRQILGQKVEFLVSFYNNEISEKSEIFDDQFSVERPDGSNFTLKIRSTKLEDSAMYFCASSQSGETQYFGPGTRLLVL.

Points on this clone: A read error may account for a junction end that differs from germline. The chain links TRBV7-9 to TRBJ2-2, with D perhaps matching TRBD1 (5 bases). Germline assignment: CDR1 SEHNR and CDR2 FQNEAQ (reference sequence). The CDR3 is made up of 15 amino acids. CDR3: CASTLKQGGAGELFF. The DNA of the CDR3 is TGTGCCAGCACCTTAAAGCAGGGTGGAGCCGGGGAGCTGTTTTTT.

The chain is built from TRBV7-9 and TRBJ1-4; no firm D call. The V gene lost 5 bases and the J gene lost 4 bases, with 8 bases spanning the gap. Germline values: CDR1 SEHNR, CDR2 FQNEAQ (reference sequence). This CDR3 has 13 amino acids. The CDR3 DNA reads TGTGCCAGCAGCCCTCGGTTTAATGAAAAACTGTTTTTT. Amino acids: CASSPRFNEKLFF.

This sequence joins TRBV18 and TRBJ2-6, with D uncertain. V was clipped by 3 bases and J by 4 bases, with 13 bases between them. The CDR3 has 16 residues. Germline V gene data show CDR1 as KGHSH and CDR2 as LQKENI. The chain's CDR3 is CASSPIEAGGANVLTF. The CDR3 coding sequence is TGTGCCAGCTCACCTATCGAGGCTGGCGGGGCCAACGTCCTGACTTTC.

The J gene is TRBJ1-6, the V gene TRBV5-1; 8 bases fit TRBD1. The CDR3 has 16 residues. CDR1 is SGHRS and CDR2 is YFSETQ in the germline V gene. Trimming took 5 bases from V and 9 from J; bases not matched to a gene: 13. DNA of the CDR3: TGCGCCAGCAGAGTCGGCTGGGACAGGACAACTTCACCCCTCCACTTT. Translation gives CASRVGWDRTTSPLHF.

This chain connects TRBV7-8 to TRBJ2-7, with 7 bases lining up with TRBD1. Germline CDR1 reads SGHVS; CDR2 reads FQNEAQ. The CDR3 contains 14 residues. V gave up 6 bases and J gave up 3 bases; unmatched junction bases: 8. The CDR3 sequence: CASRTGKGLYEQYF. The CDR3 nucleotides are TGTGCCAGCAGGACAGGGAAAGGACTCTACGAGCAGTACTTC.

This rearrangement joins TRBV5-1 to TRBJ1-4; D is unclear. This CDR3 spans 15 amino acids. V lost 0 bases and J 1 base, leaving 7 bases between the germline ends. The V gene's germline CDR1 is SGHRS and CDR2 YFSETQ. CDR3 amino acids: CASSLVVGTNEKLFF. The CDR3 nucleotides are TGCGCCAGCAGCTTGGTTGTCGGAACTAATGAAAAACTGTTTTTT. Drawing the rest from reference TRBV5-1 and TRBJ1-4, the complete variable domain is KAGVTQTPRYLIKTRGQQVTLSCSPISGHRSVSWYQQTPGQGLQFLFEYFSETQRNKGNFPGRFSGRQFSNSRSEMNVSTLELGDSALYLCASSLVVGTNEKLFFGSGTQLSVL.